This paragraph covers one T cell receptor beta chain sequence. This entry belongs to a study of identical twins. Template switching created a universal primer site, and the cDNA included unique molecular identifiers. TCRdb used MiXCR to reprocess the 5' RACE reads, holding one entry per CDR3 protein. The sample lists 600,000 to 850,000 distinct CDR3 sequences; roughly 20% were seen once. These sequences were also reported in another study, on T cells expressing NK-cell markers.

The sequenced sample consisted of PBMCs. The receptor comes from a woman younger than 35 in good health.

Here the CDR3 DNA reads TGTGCCAGCAGTTTATTCCCAGGGGGCGGAAACACCATATATTTT. The encoded protein is CASSLFPGGGNTIYF. V is TRBV27 and J is TRBJ1-3; 8 nucleotides align to TRBD1. Germline CDR1 MNHEY, CDR2 SMNVEV (reference sequence). This CDR3 spans 15 amino acids. With 1 base clipped from V and 4 bases from J, the junction kept 3 bases outside the gene matches.